Listed below are T cell receptor beta chains from one sample, sequenced in a study of PD-1 blockade in classical Hodgkin lymphoma. Sequencing was performed with immunoSEQ multiplex PCR; in TCRdb, only in-frame clones are kept and a portion is missing. The repertoire includes tens of thousands of clones, approximately 70% of them detected once, and around 3% sits in the top ten. Specimen: peripheral blood mononuclear cells (PBMCs), collected at baseline. These receptors all stem from a human donor with classical Hodgkin lymphoma. CDR3s include the opening cysteine and the closing phenylalanine or tryptophan. D genes are given only for firm matches. Expanded clones are given a class, and other clones once, few, many or no size at all.

j_gene: TRBJ1-5
v_gene: TRBV30
d_gene: -
abundance: -
CDR3nt: TGTGCCTGGAGTATCAGAGGGGGGGATCAGCCCCAGCATTTT
CDR3aa: CAWSIRGGDQPQHF

j_gene: TRBJ1-4
v_gene: TRBV6-6
d_gene: -
abundance: few
CDR3nt: TGTGCCAGCAGCCTTAAAAATGAAAAACTGTTTTTT
CDR3aa: CASSLKNEKLFF

j_gene: TRBJ2-1
v_gene: TRBV4-1
d_gene: -
abundance: once
CDR3nt: TGCGCCAGCAGCCAGGCCAGGGGGGGGCCGGGCGAGCAGTTCTTC
CDR3aa: CASSQARGGPGEQFF

j_gene: TRBJ2-1
v_gene: TRBV7-2
d_gene: -
abundance: -
CDR3nt: TGTGCCAGCAGCTTAACTGTGTATGGGAATGAGCAGTTCTTC
CDR3aa: CASSLTVYGNEQFF

j_gene: TRBJ1-6
v_gene: TRBV9
d_gene: -
abundance: -
CDR3nt: TGTGCCAGCAGCGTAAGGGCAGTCAATTCACCCCTCCACTTT
CDR3aa: CASSVRAVNSPLHF

j_gene: TRBJ2-5
v_gene: TRBV4-1
d_gene: -
abundance: -
CDR3nt: TGCGCCAGCAGCCAAGAGGGCCAAGAGACCCAGTACTTC
CDR3aa: CASSQEGQETQYF

j_gene: TRBJ1-1
v_gene: TRBV27
d_gene: -
abundance: -
CDR3nt: TGTGCCAGCAGTTTCGGACTGCTGAACACTGAAGCTTTCTTT
CDR3aa: CASSFGLLNTEAFF

j_gene: TRBJ2-7
v_gene: TRBV14
d_gene: -
abundance: -
CDR3nt: TGTGCCAGCAGCCCATTACGCGGGGACTCCTACGAGCAGTACTTC
CDR3aa: CASSPLRGDSYEQYF

j_gene: TRBJ2-3
v_gene: TRBV18
d_gene: -
abundance: few
CDR3nt: TGTGCCAGCCAGCCCCCCGAGAAACAGGGTGGAGATACGCAGTATTTT
CDR3aa: CASQPPEKQGGDTQYF

j_gene: TRBJ1-5
v_gene: TRBV10-3
d_gene: -
abundance: -
CDR3nt: TGTGCCATCAGTGAGGGTCTGGGGTTCAATCAGCCCCAGCATTTT
CDR3aa: CAISEGLGFNQPQHF

j_gene: TRBJ2-1
v_gene: TRBV27
d_gene: -
abundance: -
CDR3nt: TGTGCCAGCAGTGGGGCAGGGGAGAATGAGCAGTTCTTC
CDR3aa: CASSGAGENEQFF

j_gene: TRBJ2-5
v_gene: TRBV6-5
d_gene: TRBD1
abundance: -
CDR3nt: TGTGCCAGCAGCAGGAATACAGGGGGCGAGACCCAGTACTTC
CDR3aa: CASSRNTGGETQYF

j_gene: TRBJ1-2
v_gene: TRBV21-1
d_gene: -
abundance: few
CDR3nt: TGTGCCAGCGAGAATGTAGCTAACTATGGCTACACCTTC
CDR3aa: CASENVANYGYTF

j_gene: TRBJ1-1
v_gene: TRBV19
d_gene: TRBD1
abundance: once
CDR3nt: TGTGCCAGTAGTATATCTTGGCAGGGGGTGACTGAAGCTTTCTTT
CDR3aa: CASSISWQGVTEAFF

j_gene: TRBJ2-1
v_gene: TRBV28
d_gene: -
abundance: -
CDR3nt: TGTGCCAGCAGCCTCGGACGGCTCGGATCCGTTAGGAATGAGCAGTTCTTC
CDR3aa: CASSLGRLGSVRNEQFF

j_gene: TRBJ2-5
v_gene: TRBV21-1
d_gene: -
abundance: -
CDR3nt: TGTGCCAGCAGCCCGGGACTAGCGGGAGTTGAAGGGCTTTCAGAGACCCAGTACTTC
CDR3aa: CASSPGLAGVEGLSETQYF

j_gene: TRBJ2-2
v_gene: TRBV28
d_gene: -
abundance: -
CDR3nt: TGTGCCAGCAACCAAGGTGGACAAGCCGGGGAGCTGTTTTTT
CDR3aa: CASNQGGQAGELFF

j_gene: TRBJ2-3
v_gene: TRBV27
d_gene: -
abundance: -
CDR3nt: TGTGCCAGCAGTTTTGTGGGGTTGGGAGATACGCAGTATTTT
CDR3aa: CASSFVGLGDTQYF

j_gene: TRBJ1-2
v_gene: TRBV6-1
d_gene: -
abundance: -
CDR3nt: TGTGCCAGCAGTGACCTGGCGAGGGGCGACTATGGCTACACCTTC
CDR3aa: CASSDLARGDYGYTF

j_gene: TRBJ2-5
v_gene: TRBV13
d_gene: -
abundance: few
CDR3nt: TGTGCCAGCAGCTTATACGAGACCCAGTACTTC
CDR3aa: CASSLYETQYF

j_gene: TRBJ2-6
v_gene: TRBV12-5
d_gene: -
abundance: few
CDR3nt: TGTGCTAGTGGGCTACCCTCGCACTCTGGGGCCAACGTCCTGACTTTC
CDR3aa: CASGLPSHSGANVLTF

j_gene: TRBJ2-7
v_gene: TRBV5-4
d_gene: TRBD2
abundance: -
CDR3nt: TGTGCCAGCAGCTCGGGGGGACTTCTAGGCTACGAGCAGTACTTC
CDR3aa: CASSSGGLLGYEQYF

j_gene: TRBJ1-6
v_gene: TRBV19
d_gene: -
abundance: once
CDR3nt: TGTGCCAGTAGTATAAAGGCGTTGAATTCACCCCTCCACTTT
CDR3aa: CASSIKALNSPLHF

j_gene: TRBJ2-2
v_gene: TRBV19
d_gene: -
abundance: -
CDR3nt: TGTGCCAGTAGATCGCGGTTAAGCGTTTGGGCCGGGGAGCTGTTTTTT
CDR3aa: CASRSRLSVWAGELFF

j_gene: TRBJ2-7
v_gene: TRBV21-1
d_gene: -
abundance: medium-sized
CDR3nt: TGTGCCAGCAGCACCACGACCCGGGACAGGGGTTACGAGCAGTACTTC
CDR3aa: CASSTTTRDRGYEQYF

j_gene: TRBJ1-5
v_gene: TRBV4-1
d_gene: -
abundance: -
CDR3nt: TGCGCCAGCAGCCAAGATCAGGGGTCGGGCAATCAGCCCCAGCATTTT
CDR3aa: CASSQDQGSGNQPQHF

j_gene: TRBJ2-6
v_gene: TRBV10-2
d_gene: -
abundance: -
CDR3nt: TGCGCCAGCAGTGGCAACATCACACAAAGTCGGGCCAACGTCCTGACTTTC
CDR3aa: CASSGNITQSRANVLTF

j_gene: TRBJ2-3
v_gene: TRBV9
d_gene: -
abundance: -
CDR3nt: TGTGCCAGCAGCCAAAGGGGTTTTAGCACAGATACGCAGTATTTT
CDR3aa: CASSQRGFSTDTQYF

j_gene: TRBJ2-1
v_gene: TRBV4-3
d_gene: -
abundance: -
CDR3nt: TGCGCCAGCAGCTCCCCCCCGAATGAGCAGTTCTTC
CDR3aa: CASSSPPNEQFF

j_gene: TRBJ1-1
v_gene: TRBV9
d_gene: TRBD1
abundance: many
CDR3nt: TGTGCCAGCAGTCCCACGGGACAGCCAAGGAACACTGAAGCTTTCTTT
CDR3aa: CASSPTGQPRNTEAFF

j_gene: TRBJ1-1
v_gene: TRBV6-1
d_gene: -
abundance: -
CDR3nt: TGTGCCAGCAGTGAAGCGGTGGGGGGCTCATGGGCCACTGAAGCTTTCTTT
CDR3aa: CASSEAVGGSWATEAFF

j_gene: TRBJ1-6
v_gene: TRBV30
d_gene: -
abundance: -
CDR3nt: TGTGCCTGGAGGGGCACGAATTCACCCCTCCACTTT
CDR3aa: CAWRGTNSPLHF

j_gene: TRBJ2-3
v_gene: TRBV5-4
d_gene: TRBD1
abundance: -
CDR3nt: TGTGCCAGCAGCTTGTGGGACAGGGAAAATACGCAGTATTTT
CDR3aa: CASSLWDRENTQYF

j_gene: TRBJ2-1
v_gene: TRBV7-2
d_gene: -
abundance: -
CDR3nt: TGTGCCAGCAGCTTAGGGTCACAGTACAATGAGCAGTTCTTC
CDR3aa: CASSLGSQYNEQFF

j_gene: TRBJ1-1
v_gene: TRBV5-5
d_gene: TRBD1
abundance: few
CDR3nt: TGTGCCAGCAGCTTGGGGGACAGAGAGTTCATGGGGAACACTGAAGCTTTCTTT
CDR3aa: CASSLGDREFMGNTEAFF

j_gene: TRBJ1-2
v_gene: TRBV13
d_gene: -
abundance: -
CDR3nt: TGTGCCAGCAGCCAGGAGGGACATCGACGGGACTATGGCTACACCTTC
CDR3aa: CASSQEGHRRDYGYTF

j_gene: TRBJ1-2
v_gene: TRBV7-9
d_gene: TRBD1
abundance: once
CDR3nt: TGTGCCAGCAGCTTAGACCGGACAGGTGTCTATGGCTACACCTTC
CDR3aa: CASSLDRTGVYGYTF

j_gene: TRBJ1-1
v_gene: TRBV27
d_gene: -
abundance: -
CDR3nt: TGTGCCAGCAGTTTCTTTGGGGTCGGCGGCGTAGCTGAAGCTTTCTTT
CDR3aa: CASSFFGVGGVAEAFF

j_gene: TRBJ1-1
v_gene: TRBV6-5
d_gene: -
abundance: -
CDR3nt: TGTGCCAGCAGTACCTACAGGGTTGCGAACACTGAAGCTTTCTTT
CDR3aa: CASSTYRVANTEAFF

j_gene: TRBJ2-3
v_gene: TRBV29-1
d_gene: TRBD1
abundance: -
CDR3nt: TGCAGCGTTCCAATAGACAGGGGTAATACGCAGTATTTT
CDR3aa: CSVPIDRGNTQYF

j_gene: TRBJ1-1
v_gene: TRBV19
d_gene: -
abundance: few
CDR3nt: TGTGCCAGTAGTATTTATGGGGATAGCGAAGCTTTCTTT
CDR3aa: CASSIYGDSEAFF

j_gene: TRBJ1-1
v_gene: TRBV7-3
d_gene: -
abundance: -
CDR3nt: TGTGCCAGCAGCCGGGAGCACAGGTGGAACACTGAAGCTTTCTTT
CDR3aa: CASSREHRWNTEAFF